Included here is one T cell receptor beta chain sequence, with context. No antigen is known for it. Base qualities are not recorded, but no much larger clone differs from it by a single base. The data originate from a study of control samples from healthy donors and cancer patients (dated by TCRdb to the early 2020s). Preparation of the library involved the immunoSEQ multiplex PCR assay. TCRdb holds this immuneACCESS table with in-frame rearrangements only. Some clones are missing; in checked studies, unresolved V genes explain under half, and the rest has no known cause. Counted in this sample were roughly 58,000 clones; around 87% of them appeared once. Approximately 11% of the sample is taken by the ten largest. The germline V gene encodes CDR1 SGHRS and CDR2 YFSETQ. The cysteine opens and the phenylalanine closes a CDR3 of 16 amino acids. Only CDR3 DNA remains: 48 bases, in frame from the first base. V is pruned by 0 bases and J by 5 bases, leaving 6 bases of the junction without a gene match.

Recombination linked TRBV5-1 to TRBJ1-1; TRBD1 matches 11 bases in the middle. The specimen sequenced was PBMCs. This receptor was obtained from a woman aged 55 to 70 with lung cancer. The CDR3 reads CASSLEFGDRGTEAFF. The DNA reads as follows: TGCGCCAGCAGCTTGGAGTTTGGGGACAGGGGGACTGAAGCTTTCTTT.